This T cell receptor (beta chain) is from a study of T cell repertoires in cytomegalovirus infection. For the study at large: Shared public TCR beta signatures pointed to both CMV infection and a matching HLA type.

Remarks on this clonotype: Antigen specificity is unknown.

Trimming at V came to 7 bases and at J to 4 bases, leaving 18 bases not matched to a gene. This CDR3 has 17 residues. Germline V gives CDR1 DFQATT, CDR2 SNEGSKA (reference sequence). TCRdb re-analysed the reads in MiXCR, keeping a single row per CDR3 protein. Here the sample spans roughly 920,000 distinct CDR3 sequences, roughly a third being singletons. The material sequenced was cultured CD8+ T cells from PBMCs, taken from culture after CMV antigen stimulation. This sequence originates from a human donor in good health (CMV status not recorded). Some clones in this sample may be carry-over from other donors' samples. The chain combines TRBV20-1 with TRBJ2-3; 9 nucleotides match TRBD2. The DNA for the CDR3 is TGCAGTGTTGTCTGGCTAGGGCGGGGGGGCACCGCAGATACGCAGTATTTT. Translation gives CSVVWLGRGGTADTQYF.